The rows below give T cell receptor beta chains drawn from one sample of a study of blood T cell repertoires in COVID-19. The method was immunoSEQ multiplex PCR; TCRdb's version includes in-frame clones alone and lacks a portion of them. This sample has a few hundred thousand clones, with 80% to 85% found just once. Sequencing was carried out using peripheral blood. These receptor sequences come from a human donor in a cohort sampled during active COVID-19. Both conserved end residues are part of each CDR3. The order of the fields is J gene, V gene, CDR3 protein.

TRBJ2-7,TRBV19,CASSIGVADYEQYF
TRBJ2-6,TRBV30,CAFNRGAGANVLTF
TRBJ2-2,TRBV6-5,CASSSGGPGAGELFF
TRBJ1-1,TRBV11-2,CASSFQGAGRDTEAFF
TRBJ2-7,TRBV11-3,CASSSRDRTSYEQYF
TRBJ2-6,TRBV5-4,CASSLDADLGANVLTF
TRBJ2-3,TRBV11-3,CASSLGPSTDTQYF
TRBJ1-1,TRBV5-6,CASSWGTGPGTEAFF
TRBJ1-2,TRBV7-2,CASSFRGGGYTF
TRBJ2-7,TRBV12-3/TRBV12-4,CASSLEYEQYF
TRBJ1-1,TRBV27,CASSAKQDREAFF
TRBJ1-1,TRBV5-1,CASSQTGGANTEAFF
TRBJ1-1,TRBV11-1,CASSYLTGATEAFF
TRBJ2-3,TRBV25-1,CASSSQGTSGSRTQYF
TRBJ1-2,TRBV5-1,CASSLAVGEAGYGYTF
TRBJ2-7,TRBV19,CASSAGQGPYEQYF